This T cell receptor beta chain was retrieved from a study of blood T cells in healthy people across ages. This clonotype has a handful of counts. The second PCR ran roughly 7 to 12 cycles with a sample-barcoded 5' primer and J-beta primers. TCRdb processed the 5' RACE reads anew with MiXCR; each CDR3 protein has one entry. The sample lists approximately 730,000 distinct CDR3 sequences, about 55% occurring once. This CDR3 contains 13 residues. Trimming took 3 bases from V and 6 from J; bases not matched to a gene: 2. Germline CDR1 and CDR2: KGHSH and LQKENI. V is TRBV18 and J is TRBJ1-1; 9 positions agree with TRBD1. Sample: blood. The clonotype originates from a man older than 75 in good health. The CDR3 is CASSPTGGAEAFF. The DNA of the CDR3 is TGTGCCAGCTCACCGACAGGGGGTGCTGAAGCTTTCTTT.